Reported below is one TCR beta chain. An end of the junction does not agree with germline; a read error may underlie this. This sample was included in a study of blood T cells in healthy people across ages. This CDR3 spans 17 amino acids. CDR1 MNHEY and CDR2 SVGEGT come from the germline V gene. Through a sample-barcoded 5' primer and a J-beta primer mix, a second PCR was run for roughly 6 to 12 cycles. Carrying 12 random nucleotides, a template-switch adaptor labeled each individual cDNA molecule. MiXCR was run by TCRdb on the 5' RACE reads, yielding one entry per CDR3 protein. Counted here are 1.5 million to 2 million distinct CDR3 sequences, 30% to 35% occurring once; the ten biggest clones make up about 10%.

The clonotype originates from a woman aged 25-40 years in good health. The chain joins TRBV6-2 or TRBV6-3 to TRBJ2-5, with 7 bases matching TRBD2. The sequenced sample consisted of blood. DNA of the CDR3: TGTGCCAGCAGTTCCGGGACTACACGATGGGGAAAAGAGACCCAGTATTTC. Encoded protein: CASSSGTTRWGKETQYF.